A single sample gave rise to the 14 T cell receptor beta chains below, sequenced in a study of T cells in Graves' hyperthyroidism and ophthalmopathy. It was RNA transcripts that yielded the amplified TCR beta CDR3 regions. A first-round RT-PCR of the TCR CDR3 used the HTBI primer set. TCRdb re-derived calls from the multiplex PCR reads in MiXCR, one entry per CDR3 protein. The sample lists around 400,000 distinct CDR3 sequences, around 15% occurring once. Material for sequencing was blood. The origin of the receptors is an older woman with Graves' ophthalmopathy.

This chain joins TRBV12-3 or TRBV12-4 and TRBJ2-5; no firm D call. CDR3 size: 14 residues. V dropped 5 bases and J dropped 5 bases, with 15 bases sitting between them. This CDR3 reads CASSAPPGRETQYF. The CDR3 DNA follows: TGTGCCAGCAGTGCCCCCCCTGGGCGGGAGACCCAGTACTTC.

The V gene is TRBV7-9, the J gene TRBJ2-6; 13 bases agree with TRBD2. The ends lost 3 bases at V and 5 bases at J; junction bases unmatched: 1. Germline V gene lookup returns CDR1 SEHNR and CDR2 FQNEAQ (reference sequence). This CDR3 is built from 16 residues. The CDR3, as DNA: TGTGCCAGCAGCTTCGGGACTAGCGGGAGGGCCAACGTCCTGACTTTC. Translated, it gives CASSFGTSGRANVLTF.

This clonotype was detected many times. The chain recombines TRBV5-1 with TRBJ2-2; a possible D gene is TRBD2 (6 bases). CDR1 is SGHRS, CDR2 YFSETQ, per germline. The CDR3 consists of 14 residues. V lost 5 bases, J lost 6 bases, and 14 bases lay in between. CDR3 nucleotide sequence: TGCGCCAGCAGATCGGGAGTCCGAGCCGGGGAGCTGTTTTTT. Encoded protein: CASRSGVRAGELFF.

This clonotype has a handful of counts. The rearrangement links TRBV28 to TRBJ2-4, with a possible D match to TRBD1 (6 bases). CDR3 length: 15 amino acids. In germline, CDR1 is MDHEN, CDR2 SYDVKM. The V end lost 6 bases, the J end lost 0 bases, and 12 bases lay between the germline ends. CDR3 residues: CASSAGVPAKNIQYF. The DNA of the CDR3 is TGTGCCAGCAGCGCAGGGGTCCCAGCCAAAAACATTCAGTACTTC.

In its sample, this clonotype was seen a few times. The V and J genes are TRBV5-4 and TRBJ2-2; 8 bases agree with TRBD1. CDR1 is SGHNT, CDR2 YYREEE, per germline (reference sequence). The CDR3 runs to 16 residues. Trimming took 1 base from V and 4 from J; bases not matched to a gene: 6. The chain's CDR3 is CASSLPGGLGTGELFF. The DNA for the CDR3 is TGTGCCAGCAGCTTGCCAGGGGGCCTGGGCACCGGGGAGCTGTTTTTT.

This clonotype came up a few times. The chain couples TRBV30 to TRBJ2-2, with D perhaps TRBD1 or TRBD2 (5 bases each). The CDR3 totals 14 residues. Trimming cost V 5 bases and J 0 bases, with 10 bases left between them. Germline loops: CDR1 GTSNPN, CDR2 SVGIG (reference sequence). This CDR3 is CAWQTGPNTGELFF. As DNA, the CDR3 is TGTGCCTGGCAAACGGGACCGAACACCGGGGAGCTGTTTTTT.

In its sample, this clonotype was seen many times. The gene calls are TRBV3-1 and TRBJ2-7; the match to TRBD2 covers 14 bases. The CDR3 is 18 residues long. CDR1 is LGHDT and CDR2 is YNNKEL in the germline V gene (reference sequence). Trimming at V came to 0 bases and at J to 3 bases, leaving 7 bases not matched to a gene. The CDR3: CASSQDSGLAGGVYEQYF. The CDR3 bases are TGTGCCAGCAGCCAAGATTCAGGACTAGCGGGAGGCGTCTACGAGCAGTACTTC.

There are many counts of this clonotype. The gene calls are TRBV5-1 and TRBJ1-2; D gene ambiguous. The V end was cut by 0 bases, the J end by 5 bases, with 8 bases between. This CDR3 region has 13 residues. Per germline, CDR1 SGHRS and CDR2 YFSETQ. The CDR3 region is CASSLAPEYGYTF. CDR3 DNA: TGCGCCAGCAGCTTGGCCCCAGAGTATGGCTACACCTTC.

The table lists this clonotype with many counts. The CDR3 DNA sequence: TGTGCCAGCAGCGTCGGGACTCCCAGCGAGCAGTACTTC. Translation: CASSVGTPSEQYF. J is TRBJ2-7 and V is TRBV13; tentative D call: TRBD2 (6 bases). The CDR3 totals 13 residues. V was pared by 5 bases and J by 6 bases, with 14 bases between. CDR1 PRHDT and CDR2 FYEKMQ come from the germline V gene (reference sequence).

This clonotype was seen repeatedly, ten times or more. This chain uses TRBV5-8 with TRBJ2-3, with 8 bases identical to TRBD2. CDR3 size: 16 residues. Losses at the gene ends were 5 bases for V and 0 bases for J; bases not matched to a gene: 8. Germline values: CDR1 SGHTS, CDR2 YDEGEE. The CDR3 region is CASRSTSGASTDTQYF. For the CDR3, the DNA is TGTGCCAGCAGGTCCACTAGCGGTGCTAGCACAGATACGCAGTATTTT.

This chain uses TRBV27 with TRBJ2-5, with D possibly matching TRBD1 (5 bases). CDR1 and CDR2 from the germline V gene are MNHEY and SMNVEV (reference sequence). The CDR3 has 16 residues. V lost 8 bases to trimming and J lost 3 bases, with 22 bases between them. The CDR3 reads CASRTGRTPYKETQYF. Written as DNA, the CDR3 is TGTGCCAGCCGAACAGGACGGACCCCCTATAAAGAGACCCAGTACTTC.

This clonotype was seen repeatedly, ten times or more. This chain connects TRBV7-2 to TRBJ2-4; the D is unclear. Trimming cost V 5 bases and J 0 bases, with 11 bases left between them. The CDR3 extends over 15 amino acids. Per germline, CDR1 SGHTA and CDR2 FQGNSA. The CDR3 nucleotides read TGTGCCAGCAGCCCCGGTATGATAGCCAAAAACATTCAGTACTTC. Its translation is CASSPGMIAKNIQYF.

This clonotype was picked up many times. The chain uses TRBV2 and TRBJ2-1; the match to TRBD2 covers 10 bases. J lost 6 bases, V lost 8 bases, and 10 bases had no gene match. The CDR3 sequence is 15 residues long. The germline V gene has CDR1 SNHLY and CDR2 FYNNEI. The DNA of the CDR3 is TGTGCCAGCCGACTACTAGCGGGGTCTTCCAATGAGCAGTTCTTC. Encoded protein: CASRLLAGSSNEQFF.

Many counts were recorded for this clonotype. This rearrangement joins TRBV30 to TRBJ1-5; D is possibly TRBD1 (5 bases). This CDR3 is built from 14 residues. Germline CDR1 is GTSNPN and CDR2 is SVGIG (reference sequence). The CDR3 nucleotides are TGTGCGGTAGGGGCAGCTTATAGCAATCAGCCCCAGCATTTT. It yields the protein CAVGAAYSNQPQHF.